This is a list of T cell receptor beta chains from one sample in a study of shared clonotypes between healthy human individuals. The repertoire was sequenced with immunoSEQ multiplex PCR; TCRdb's copy has only in-frame clones and lacks some. The sample yields about 520,000 clones, approximately 81% seen once. Material: PBMCs. These receptor sequences come from a woman in her thirties or forties in good health. Some clones in this sample may be carry-over from other donors' samples. Each CDR3 is given with its conserved first and last residue. The D gene is left open where the match is weak. Size is omitted from some rows. Given values are once, few, many or a class for expanded clones.

>TRBV5-1|TRBJ1-3|TRBD1|-
TGCGCCAGCAGCTTGGGGGACAGGGGGCAAAGAAACACCATATATTTT
CASSLGDRGQRNTIYF
>TRBV5-5|TRBJ1-5|-|-
TGTGCCAGCAGCCCTGGACCACCGATGCTCGGTCAGCCCCAGCATTTT
CASSPGPPMLGQPQHF
>TRBV2|TRBJ1-1|TRBD1|-
TGTGCCAGCAGTGAATTGACAGGGGGCACTGAAGCTTTCTTT
CASSELTGGTEAFF
>TRBV7-8|TRBJ1-1|-|-
TGTGCCAGCAGCTTATGGGGAACGGCGGCTGAAGCTTTCTTT
CASSLWGTAAEAFF
>TRBV2|TRBJ2-7|-|-
TGTGCCAGCATTGTAAGCAGGAGCTCCTACGAGCAGTACTTC
CASIVSRSSYEQYF
>TRBV28|TRBJ2-7|TRBD2|-
TGTGCCAGCAGTTTAGGACTAGCGGGACTCAAAGGCGAGCAGTACTTC
CASSLGLAGLKGEQYF
>TRBV5-1|TRBJ2-2|-|-
TGCGCCAGCAGCTTGGGAGGGGGCACCGGGGAGCTGTTTTTT
CASSLGGGTGELFF
>TRBV4-1|TRBJ2-2|TRBD2|-
TGCGCCAGCAGCCAACCGGGAGCGGGAGGCGGCACCGGGGAGCTGTTTTTT
CASSQPGAGGGTGELFF
>TRBV7-7|TRBJ2-5|TRBD1|few
TGTGCTAGCAGCTTATTGCCAGGGGGTGGGGAGACCCAGTACTTC
CASSLLPGGGETQYF
>TRBV7-2|TRBJ2-7|-|many
TGTGCCAGCAGCCCTAGCCGGGGATCCTACGAGCAGTACTTC
CASSPSRGSYEQYF